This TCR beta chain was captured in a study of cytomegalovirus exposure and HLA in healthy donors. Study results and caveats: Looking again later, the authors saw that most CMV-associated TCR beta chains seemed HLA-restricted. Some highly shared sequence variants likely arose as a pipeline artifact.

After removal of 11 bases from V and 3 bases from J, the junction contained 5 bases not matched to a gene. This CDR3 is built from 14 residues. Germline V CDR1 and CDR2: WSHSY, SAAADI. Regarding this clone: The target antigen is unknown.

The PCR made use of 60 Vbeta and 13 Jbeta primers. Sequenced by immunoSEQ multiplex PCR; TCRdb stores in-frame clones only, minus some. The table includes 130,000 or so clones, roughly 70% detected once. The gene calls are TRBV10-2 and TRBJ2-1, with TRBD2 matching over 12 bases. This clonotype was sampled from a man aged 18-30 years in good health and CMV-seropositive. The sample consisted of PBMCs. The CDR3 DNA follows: TGCGCCGGCACGACTAGCGGGAGCTACAATGAGCAGTTCTTC. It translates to CAGTTSGSYNEQFF.